The TCR beta chain described here comes from a study of cytomegalovirus exposure and HLA in healthy donors. Points from the study as a whole: Sequencing probably produced one cluster of sequence variants that were highly shared. In vitro experiments confirmed that a few CMV-associated chains were specific for CMV antigens.

With respect to this clone: Its antigen is as yet unknown.

Amplification used 60 Vbeta primers and 13 Jbeta primers. The method was immunoSEQ multiplex PCR; TCRdb's version includes in-frame clones alone and lacks a portion of them. The sample has roughly 100,000 clones; approximately 85% are singletons. Looked up from germline, CDR1 is LNHDA and CDR2 is SQIVND (reference sequence). The V end lost 1 base, the J end lost 4 bases, and 23 bases lay between the germline ends. CDR3 length: 19 residues. Those who donated were healthy bone marrow donors. The specimen sequenced was PBMCs. This TCR came from a young man in good health and CMV-seronegative. The chain combines TRBV19 with TRBJ1-5; no clear D. The CDR3 DNA reads TGTGCCAGTAGTATAGGGCAGTGGCGCAGAGGCCCCGAGAATCAGCCCCAGCATTTT. It is translated as CASSIGQWRRGPENQPQHF.